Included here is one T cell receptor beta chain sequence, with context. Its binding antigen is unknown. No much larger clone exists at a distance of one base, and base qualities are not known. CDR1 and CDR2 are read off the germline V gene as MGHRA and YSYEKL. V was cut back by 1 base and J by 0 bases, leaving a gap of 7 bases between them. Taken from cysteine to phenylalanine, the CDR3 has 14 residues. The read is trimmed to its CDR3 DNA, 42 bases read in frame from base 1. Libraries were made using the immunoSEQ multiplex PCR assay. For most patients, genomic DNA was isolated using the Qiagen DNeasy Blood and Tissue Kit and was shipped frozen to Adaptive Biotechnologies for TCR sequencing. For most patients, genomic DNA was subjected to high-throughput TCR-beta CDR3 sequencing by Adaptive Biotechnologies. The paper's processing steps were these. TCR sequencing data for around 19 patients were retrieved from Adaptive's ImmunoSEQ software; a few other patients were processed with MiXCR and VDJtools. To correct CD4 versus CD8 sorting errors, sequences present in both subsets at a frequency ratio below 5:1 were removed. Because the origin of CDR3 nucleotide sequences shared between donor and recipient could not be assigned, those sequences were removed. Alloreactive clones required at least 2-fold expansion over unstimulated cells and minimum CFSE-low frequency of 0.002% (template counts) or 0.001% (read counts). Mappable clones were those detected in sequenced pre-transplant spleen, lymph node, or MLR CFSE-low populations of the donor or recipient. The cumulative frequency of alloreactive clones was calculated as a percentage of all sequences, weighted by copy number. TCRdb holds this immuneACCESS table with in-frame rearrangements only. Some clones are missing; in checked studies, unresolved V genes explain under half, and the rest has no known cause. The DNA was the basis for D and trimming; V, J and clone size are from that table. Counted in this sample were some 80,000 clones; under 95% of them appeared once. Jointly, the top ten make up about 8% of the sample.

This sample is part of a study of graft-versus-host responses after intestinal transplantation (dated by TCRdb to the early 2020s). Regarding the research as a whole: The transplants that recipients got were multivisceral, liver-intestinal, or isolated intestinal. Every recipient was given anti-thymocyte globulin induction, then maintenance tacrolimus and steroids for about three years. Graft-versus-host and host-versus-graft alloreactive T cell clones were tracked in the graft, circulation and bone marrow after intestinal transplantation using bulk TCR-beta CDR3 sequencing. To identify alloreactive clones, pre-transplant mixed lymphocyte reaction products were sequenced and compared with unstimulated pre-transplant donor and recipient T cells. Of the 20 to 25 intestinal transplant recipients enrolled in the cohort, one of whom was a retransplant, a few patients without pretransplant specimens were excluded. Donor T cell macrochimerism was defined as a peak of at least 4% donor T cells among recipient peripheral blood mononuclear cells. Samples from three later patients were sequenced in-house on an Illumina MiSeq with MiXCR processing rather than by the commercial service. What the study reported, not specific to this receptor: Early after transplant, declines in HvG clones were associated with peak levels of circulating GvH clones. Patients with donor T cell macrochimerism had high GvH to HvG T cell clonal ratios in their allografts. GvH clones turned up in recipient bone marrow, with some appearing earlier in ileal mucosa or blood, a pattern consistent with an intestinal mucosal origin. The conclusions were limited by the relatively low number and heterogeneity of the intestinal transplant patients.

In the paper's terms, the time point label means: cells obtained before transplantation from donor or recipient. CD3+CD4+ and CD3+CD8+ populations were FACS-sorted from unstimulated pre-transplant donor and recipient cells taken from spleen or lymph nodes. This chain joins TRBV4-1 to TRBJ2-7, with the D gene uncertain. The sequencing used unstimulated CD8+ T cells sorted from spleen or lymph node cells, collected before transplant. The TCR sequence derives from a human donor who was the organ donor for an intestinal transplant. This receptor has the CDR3 CASSQGRSSYEQYF. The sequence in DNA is TGCGCCAGCAGCCAAGGGCGCAGCTCCTACGAGCAGTACTTC.